A single TCR beta chain is shown here with its context. Sequencing was performed with immunoSEQ multiplex PCR; in TCRdb, only in-frame clones are kept and a portion is missing. The sample has 2,500,000 or so clones, 80% to 95% seen once; the top ten hold approximately 0.39%. This specimen belongs to a study of shared clonotypes between healthy human individuals. V was clipped by 1 base and J by 14 bases, with 13 bases between them. Germline CDR1 and CDR2: MNHNS and SASEGT. The CDR3 covers 12 residues. The clonotype originates from a man between 18 and 29 years old in good health. Some clones in this sample may be carry-over from other donors' samples. The specimen was naive CD4+ T cells from PBMCs. Regarding subset: CD45RA+ positively selected. The chain joins TRBV6-1 to TRBJ2-3, with TRBD1 as a possible D gene (6 bases). The CDR3 loop is CASSEVSGVPYF. The CDR3 DNA is TGTGCCAGCAGTGAAGTCTCAGGGGTCCCGTATTTT.